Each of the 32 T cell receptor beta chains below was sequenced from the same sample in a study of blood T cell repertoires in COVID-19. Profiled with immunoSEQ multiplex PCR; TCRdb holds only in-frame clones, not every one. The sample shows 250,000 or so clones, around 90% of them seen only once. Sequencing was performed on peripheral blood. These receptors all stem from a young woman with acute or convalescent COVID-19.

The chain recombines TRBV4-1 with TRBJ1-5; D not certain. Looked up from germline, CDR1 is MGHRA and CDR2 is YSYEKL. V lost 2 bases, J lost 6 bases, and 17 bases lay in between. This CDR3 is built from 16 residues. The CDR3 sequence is CASSQIRNTAGQPQHF. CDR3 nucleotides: TGCGCCAGCAGCCAAATTCGGAACACGGCGGGTCAGCCCCAGCATTTT.

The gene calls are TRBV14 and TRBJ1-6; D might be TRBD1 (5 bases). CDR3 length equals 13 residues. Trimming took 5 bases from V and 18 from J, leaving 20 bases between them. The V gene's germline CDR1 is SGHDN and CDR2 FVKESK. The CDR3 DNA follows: TGTGCCAGCAGCGAAAAAAGGGGCGGGACGTGCCACTTT. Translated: CASSEKRGGTCHF.

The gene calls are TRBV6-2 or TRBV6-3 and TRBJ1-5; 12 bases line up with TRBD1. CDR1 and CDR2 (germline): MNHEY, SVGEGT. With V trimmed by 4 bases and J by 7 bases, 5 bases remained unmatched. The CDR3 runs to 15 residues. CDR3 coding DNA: TGTGCCAGCAGTTGGGACAGGGGGCGAGGGCAGCCCCAGCATTTT. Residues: CASSWDRGRGQPQHF.

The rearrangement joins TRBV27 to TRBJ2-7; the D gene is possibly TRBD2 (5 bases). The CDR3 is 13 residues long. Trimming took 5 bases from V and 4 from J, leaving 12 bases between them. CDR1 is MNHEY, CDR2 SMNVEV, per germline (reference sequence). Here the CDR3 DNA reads TGTGCCAGCAGTGTCTCGAGGGTTTACGAGCAGTACTTC. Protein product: CASSVSRVYEQYF.

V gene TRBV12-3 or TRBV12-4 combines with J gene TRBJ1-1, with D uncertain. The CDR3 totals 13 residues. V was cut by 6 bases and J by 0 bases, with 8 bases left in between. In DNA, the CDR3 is TGTGCCAGCAGAAAAGACTTGAACACTGAAGCTTTCTTT. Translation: CASRKDLNTEAFF.

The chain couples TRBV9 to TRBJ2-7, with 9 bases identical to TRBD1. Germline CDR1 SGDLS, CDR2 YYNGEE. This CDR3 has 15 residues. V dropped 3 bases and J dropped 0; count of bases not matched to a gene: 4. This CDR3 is CASSATGQGSYEQYF. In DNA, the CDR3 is TGTGCCAGCAGCGCCACGGGACAGGGCTCCTACGAGCAGTACTTC.

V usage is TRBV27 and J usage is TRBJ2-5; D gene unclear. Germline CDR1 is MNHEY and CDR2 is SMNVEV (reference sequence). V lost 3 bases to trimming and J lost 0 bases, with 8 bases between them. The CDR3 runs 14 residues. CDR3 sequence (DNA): TGTGCCAGCAGTTTTGTACAGAACCAAGAGACCCAGTACTTC. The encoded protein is CASSFVQNQETQYF.

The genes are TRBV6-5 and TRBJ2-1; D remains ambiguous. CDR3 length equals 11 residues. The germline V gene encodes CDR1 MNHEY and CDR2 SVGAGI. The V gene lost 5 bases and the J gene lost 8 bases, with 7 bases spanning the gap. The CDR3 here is CASSIFDEQFF. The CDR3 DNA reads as TGTGCCAGCAGTATCTTCGATGAGCAGTTCTTC.

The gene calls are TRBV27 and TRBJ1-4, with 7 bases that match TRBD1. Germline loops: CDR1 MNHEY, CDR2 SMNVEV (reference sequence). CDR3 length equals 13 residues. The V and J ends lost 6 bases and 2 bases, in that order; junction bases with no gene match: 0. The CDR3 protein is CASRGQTNEKLFF. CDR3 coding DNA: TGTGCCAGCAGGGGACAGACTAATGAAAAACTGTTTTTT.

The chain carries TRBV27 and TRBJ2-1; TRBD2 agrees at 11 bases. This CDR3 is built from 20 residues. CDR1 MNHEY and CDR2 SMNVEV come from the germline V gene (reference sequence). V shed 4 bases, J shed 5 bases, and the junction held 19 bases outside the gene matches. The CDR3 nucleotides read TGTGCCAGCAGTTGGTCTAGACTAGCGGGAAACCCAAAACCAGACAATGAGCAGTTCTTC. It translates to CASSWSRLAGNPKPDNEQFF.

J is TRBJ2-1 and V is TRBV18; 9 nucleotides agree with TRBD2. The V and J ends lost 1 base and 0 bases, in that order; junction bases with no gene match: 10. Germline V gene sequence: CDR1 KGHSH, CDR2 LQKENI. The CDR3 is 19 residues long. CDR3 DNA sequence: TGTGCCAGCTCACCACTCGGCGGGAGGGCCGGTGGCTCCTACAATGAGCAGTTCTTC. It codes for CASSPLGGRAGGSYNEQFF.

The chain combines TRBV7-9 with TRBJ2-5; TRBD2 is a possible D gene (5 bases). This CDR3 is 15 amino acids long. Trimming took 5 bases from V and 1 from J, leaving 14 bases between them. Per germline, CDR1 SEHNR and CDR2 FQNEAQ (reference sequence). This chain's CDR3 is CASSLRGLTQETQYF. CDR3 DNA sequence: TGTGCCAGCAGCCTACGAGGGCTGACCCAAGAGACCCAGTACTTC.

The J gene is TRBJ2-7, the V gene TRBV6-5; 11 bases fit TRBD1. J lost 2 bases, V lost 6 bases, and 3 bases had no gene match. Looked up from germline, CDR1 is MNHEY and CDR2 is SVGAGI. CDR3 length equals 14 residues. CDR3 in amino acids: CASSRTGGPYEQYF. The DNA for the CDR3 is TGTGCCAGCAGCAGGACAGGGGGCCCCTACGAGCAGTACTTC.

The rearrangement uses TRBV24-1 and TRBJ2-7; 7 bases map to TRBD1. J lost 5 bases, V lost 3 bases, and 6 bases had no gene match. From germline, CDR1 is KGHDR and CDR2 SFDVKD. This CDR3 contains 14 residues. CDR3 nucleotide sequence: TGTGCCACCAGTGATGCGACAGGGTTCAACGAGCAGTACTTC. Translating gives CATSDATGFNEQYF.

The CDR3 bases are TGTGCCAGTAGTCCTCTAGCGGGATACTACAATGAGCAGTTCTTC. Encoded protein: CASSPLAGYYNEQFF. V and J are TRBV19 and TRBJ2-1, with 9 bases matching TRBD2. V dropped 5 bases and J dropped 3; count of bases not matched to a gene: 5. CDR1 is LNHDA, CDR2 SQIVND, per germline (reference sequence). The CDR3 totals 15 residues.

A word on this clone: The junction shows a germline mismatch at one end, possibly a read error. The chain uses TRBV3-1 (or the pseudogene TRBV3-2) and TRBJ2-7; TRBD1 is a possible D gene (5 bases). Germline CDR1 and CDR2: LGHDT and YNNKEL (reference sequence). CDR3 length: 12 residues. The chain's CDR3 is CDPGQSAYEQYF. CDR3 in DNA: TGCGATCCAGGGCAAAGCGCCTACGAGCAGTACTTC.

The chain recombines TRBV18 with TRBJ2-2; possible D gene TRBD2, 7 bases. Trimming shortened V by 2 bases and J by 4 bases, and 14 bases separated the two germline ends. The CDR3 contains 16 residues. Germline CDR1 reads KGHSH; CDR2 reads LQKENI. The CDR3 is CASSPGGRGTTGELFF. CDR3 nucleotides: TGTGCCAGCTCACCAGGGGGGCGGGGGACCACCGGGGAGCTGTTTTTT.

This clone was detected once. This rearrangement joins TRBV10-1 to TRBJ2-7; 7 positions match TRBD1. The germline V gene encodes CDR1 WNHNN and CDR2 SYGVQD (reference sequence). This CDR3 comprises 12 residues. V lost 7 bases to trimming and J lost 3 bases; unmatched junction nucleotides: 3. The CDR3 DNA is TGCGCCAGCACGGGACAGCACTACGAGCAGTACTTC. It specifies CASTGQHYEQYF.

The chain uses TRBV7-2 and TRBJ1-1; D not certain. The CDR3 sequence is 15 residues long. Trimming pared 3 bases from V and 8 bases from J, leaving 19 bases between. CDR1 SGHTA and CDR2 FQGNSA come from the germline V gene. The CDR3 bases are TGTGCCAGCAGCTTCAAGCGCGGGTCGAGAGTAGAAGCTTTCTTT. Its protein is CASSFKRGSRVEAFF.

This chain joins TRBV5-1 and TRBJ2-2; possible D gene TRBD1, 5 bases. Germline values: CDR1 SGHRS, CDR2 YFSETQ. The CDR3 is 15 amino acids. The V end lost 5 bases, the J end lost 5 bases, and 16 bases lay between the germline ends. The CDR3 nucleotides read TGCGCCAGCAGACTCAGGGTCGTCGGGACCGGGGAGCTGTTTTTT. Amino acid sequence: CASRLRVVGTGELFF.

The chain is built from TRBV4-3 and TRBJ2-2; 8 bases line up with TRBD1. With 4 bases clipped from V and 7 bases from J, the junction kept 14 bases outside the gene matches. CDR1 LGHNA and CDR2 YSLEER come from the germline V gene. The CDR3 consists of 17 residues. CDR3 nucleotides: TGCGCCAGCAGCCCCAACCCCCCAGGGGGCGAAATCGGGGAGCTGTTTTTT. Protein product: CASSPNPPGGEIGELFF.

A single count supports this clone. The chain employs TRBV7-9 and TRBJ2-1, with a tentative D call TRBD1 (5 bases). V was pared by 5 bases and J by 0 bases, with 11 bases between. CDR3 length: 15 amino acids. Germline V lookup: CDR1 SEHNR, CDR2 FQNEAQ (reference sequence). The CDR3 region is CASSPDSSSYNEQFF. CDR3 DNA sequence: TGTGCCAGCAGCCCAGACAGTAGCTCCTACAATGAGCAGTTCTTC.

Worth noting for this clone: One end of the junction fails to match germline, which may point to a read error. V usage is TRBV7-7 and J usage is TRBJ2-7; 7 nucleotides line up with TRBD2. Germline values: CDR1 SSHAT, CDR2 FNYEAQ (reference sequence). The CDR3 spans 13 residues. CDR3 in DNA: TGTGCTAGCAGCCAAAGCGGGGCCTACGAGCAGTACTTC. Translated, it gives CASSQSGAYEQYF. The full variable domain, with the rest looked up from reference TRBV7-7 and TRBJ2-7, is GAGVSQSPRYKVTKRGQDVTLRCDPISSHATLYWYQQALGQGPEFLTYFNYEAQPDKSGLPSDRFSAERPEGSISTLTIQRTEQRDSAMYRCASSQSGAYEQYFGPGTRLTVT.

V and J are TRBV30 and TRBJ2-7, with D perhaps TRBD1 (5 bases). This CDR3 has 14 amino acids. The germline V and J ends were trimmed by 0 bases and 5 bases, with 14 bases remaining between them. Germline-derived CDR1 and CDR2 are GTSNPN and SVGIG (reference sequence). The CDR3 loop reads CAWSVGVFYNEQYF. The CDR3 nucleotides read TGTGCCTGGAGTGTAGGGGTATTTTACAACGAGCAGTACTTC.

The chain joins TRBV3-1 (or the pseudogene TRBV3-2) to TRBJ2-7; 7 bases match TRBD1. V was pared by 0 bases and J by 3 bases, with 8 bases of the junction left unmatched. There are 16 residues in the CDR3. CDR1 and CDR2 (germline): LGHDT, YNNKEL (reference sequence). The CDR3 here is CASSQDPWTGNYEQYF. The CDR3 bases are TGTGCCAGCAGCCAAGATCCTTGGACAGGTAACTACGAGCAGTACTTC.

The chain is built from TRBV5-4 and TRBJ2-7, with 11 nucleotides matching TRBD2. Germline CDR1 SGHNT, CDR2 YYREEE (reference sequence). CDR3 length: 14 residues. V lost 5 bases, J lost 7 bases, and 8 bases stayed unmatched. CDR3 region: CASSSLAGGGEQYF. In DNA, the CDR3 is TGTGCCAGCAGTTCTCTAGCGGGAGGCGGTGAGCAGTACTTC.

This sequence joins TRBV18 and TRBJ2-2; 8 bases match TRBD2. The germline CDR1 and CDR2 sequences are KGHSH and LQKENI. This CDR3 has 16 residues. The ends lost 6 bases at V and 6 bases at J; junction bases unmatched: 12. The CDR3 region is CASSFSGSNLPGELFF. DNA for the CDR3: TGTGCCAGCTCCTTCAGCGGGAGTAACTTGCCCGGGGAGCTGTTTTTT.

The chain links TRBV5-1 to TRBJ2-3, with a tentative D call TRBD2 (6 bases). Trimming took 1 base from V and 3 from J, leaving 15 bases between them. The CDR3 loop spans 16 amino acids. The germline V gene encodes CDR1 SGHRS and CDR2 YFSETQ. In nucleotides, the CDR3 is TGCGCCAGCAGCTTGACAGGAGGGGTAAAAACAGATACGCAGTATTTT. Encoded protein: CASSLTGGVKTDTQYF.

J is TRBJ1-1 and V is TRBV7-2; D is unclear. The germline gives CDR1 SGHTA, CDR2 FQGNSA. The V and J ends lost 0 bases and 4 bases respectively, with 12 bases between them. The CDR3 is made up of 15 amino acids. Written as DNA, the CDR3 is TGTGCCAGCAGCTTAGCGTGGTCTGCGGGCACTGAAGCTTTCTTT. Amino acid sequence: CASSLAWSAGTEAFF.

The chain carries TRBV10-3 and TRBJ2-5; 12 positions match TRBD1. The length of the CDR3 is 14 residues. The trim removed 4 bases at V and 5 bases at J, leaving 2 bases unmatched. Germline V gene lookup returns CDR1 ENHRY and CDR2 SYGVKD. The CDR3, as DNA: TGTGCCATCAGTGGGGGACAGGGGGCGGAGACCCAGTACTTC. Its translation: CAISGGQGAETQYF.

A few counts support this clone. The CDR3 loop reads CASSQRSGEQYF. The CDR3 coding sequence is TGTGCCAGCAGCCAAAGGTCGGGCGAGCAGTACTTC. The chain recombines TRBV3-1 (or the pseudogene TRBV3-2) with TRBJ2-7; D gene uncertain. Looked up from germline, CDR1 is LGHDT and CDR2 is YNNKEL (reference sequence). V lost 2 bases and J 6 bases, leaving 8 bases between the germline ends. This CDR3 comprises 12 residues.

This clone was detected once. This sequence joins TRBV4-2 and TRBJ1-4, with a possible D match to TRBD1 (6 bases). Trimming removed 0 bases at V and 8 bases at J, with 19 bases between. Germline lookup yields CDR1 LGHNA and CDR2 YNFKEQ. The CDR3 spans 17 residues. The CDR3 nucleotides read TGTGCCAGCAGCCAAGATTCTACCGTCACAGGGAAGGAAAAACTGTTTTTT. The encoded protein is CASSQDSTVTGKEKLFF.